These 18 T cell receptor beta chains came from one sample sequenced in a study of metastatic and nonmetastatic thyroid tumors. Not a single patient had been given any form of treatment at any point before undergoing thyroid surgery. TCRdb called clones again from the PCR reads with MiXCR. This table has about 14,000 clones, approximately 3.9% appearing once. The sample comprised tumor tissue. The source of these receptors is a female donor with papillary thyroid cancer or a benign thyroid nodule (not recorded which). Some clones in this sample may be carry-over from other donors' samples.

This clone was observed a handful of times. The chain combines TRBV7-8 with TRBJ2-1; D gene uncertain. CDR3 length equals 14 residues. Trimming removed 2 bases at V and 6 bases at J, with 11 bases between. Germline CDR1 and CDR2: SGHVS and FQNEAQ. The CDR3 coding sequence is TGTGCCAGCAGCTTAAGTCTGAAGGTCAATGAGCAGTTCTTC. Its translation: CASSLSLKVNEQFF.

This clone has a handful of counts. The rearrangement uses TRBV5-6 and TRBJ1-2; possibly TRBD1 for D (6 bases). The V end was cut by 4 bases, the J end by 2 bases, with 12 bases between. Germline V gives CDR1 SGHDT, CDR2 YYEEEE. CDR3 size: 14 residues. CDR3 bases: TGTGCCAGCAGCCCACAGGGTTTGAACTATGGCTACACCTTC. It specifies CASSPQGLNYGYTF.

The chain links TRBV27 to TRBJ1-1, with D possibly matching TRBD1 (5 bases). The CDR3 sequence is 13 residues long. Germline assignment: CDR1 MNHEY and CDR2 SMNVEV (reference sequence). With 2 bases removed from V and 5 bases from J, the gap between germline ends came to 9 bases. In DNA, the CDR3 is TGTGCCAGCAGTTTAAGGGACGGGACTGAAGCTTTCTTT. This codes for CASSLRDGTEAFF.

A few counts support this clone. The chain links TRBV20-1 to TRBJ2-1; TRBD2 might be the D (5 bases). Trimming cost V 2 bases and J 6 bases, with 17 bases left between them. Looked up from germline, CDR1 is DFQATT and CDR2 is SNEGSKA (reference sequence). This CDR3 comprises 15 residues. The CDR3 DNA reads TGCAGTGCTAGACCTTTTGCGGGTTTATCCAATGAGCAGTTCTTC. It codes for CSARPFAGLSNEQFF.

The CDR3 reads CASSLFTRGSSGANVLTF. The CDR3 coding sequence is TGTGCCAGCAGCTTATTTACCAGGGGAAGCTCTGGGGCCAACGTCCTGACTTTC. V is TRBV7-2 and J is TRBJ2-6; maybe TRBD1 (6 bases). There are 18 residues in the CDR3. Trimming removed 2 bases at V and 0 bases at J, with 14 bases between. Germline CDR1 is SGHTA and CDR2 is FQGNSA.

The chain carries TRBV6-2 or TRBV6-3 and TRBJ2-2, with D maybe TRBD2 (6 bases). V lost 10 bases to trimming and J lost 0 bases, with 15 bases between them. CDR3 length equals 15 residues. Germline loops: CDR1 MNHEY, CDR2 SVGEGT. The CDR3 sequence: CATSSGLANTGELFF. The CDR3, as DNA: TGTGCCACTTCCTCGGGACTCGCGAACACCGGGGAGCTGTTTTTT.

The chain recombines TRBV6-1 with TRBJ1-2, with D unclear. The V end lost 6 bases, the J end lost 5 bases, and 13 bases lay between the germline ends. Germline CDR1 and CDR2: MNHNS and SASEGT. This CDR3 has 13 amino acids. CDR3 nucleotide sequence: TGTGCCAGCAGGGTGGGCGCGTGGTATGGCTACACCTTC. Translating gives CASRVGAWYGYTF.

This clone has more than one count but fewer than ten. Mismatch with germline at one junction end may stem from a read error. CDR3 bases: TGTGCCAGCAGCCCTCGGGACAGGGGCCACACCGTGGAGCTGTTTTTT. This encodes CASSPRDRGHTVELFF. This chain connects TRBV11-3 to TRBJ2-2; TRBD1 matches 10 bases. Germline CDR1 SGHNT, CDR2 YENEEA. This CDR3 is built from 16 residues.

In this sample, this clone turned up many times. The chain links TRBV6-2 or TRBV6-3 to TRBJ2-7, with D hard to call. The germline V gene has CDR1 MNHEY and CDR2 SVGEGT. This CDR3 spans 14 amino acids. V was clipped by 0 bases and J by 3 bases, with 9 bases between them. The chain's CDR3 is CASSYSGSHYEQYF. CDR3 nucleotides: TGTGCCAGCAGTTACTCGGGTAGCCACTACGAGCAGTACTTC.

This clone is judged medium-sized. The chain joins TRBV15 to TRBJ2-3; maybe TRBD1 (5 bases). Trimming cost V 0 bases and J 4 bases, with 11 bases left between them. There are 15 residues in the CDR3. Germline V gives CDR1 LNHNV, CDR2 YYDKDF (reference sequence). The CDR3 DNA follows: TGTGCCACCAGCAGAGATCTCAGGGCAGCAGATACGCAGTATTTT. It is translated as CATSRDLRAADTQYF.

This clone has a handful of counts. V gene TRBV24-1 combines with J gene TRBJ2-2; weak D call: TRBD1 (6 bases). Germline CDR1 KGHDR, CDR2 SFDVKD. CDR3 length: 16 residues. V was pared by 1 base and J by 4 bases, with 12 bases between. CDR3 region: CATSDFHTGSTGELFF. The CDR3 DNA sequence: TGTGCCACCAGTGATTTCCATACAGGGTCCACCGGGGAGCTGTTTTTT.

Note on this clone: This may be a read error, as it is one base from a much larger clone. The V call is TRBV9, the J call TRBJ2-1, with D perhaps being TRBD1 or TRBD2 (5 bases each). CDR1 is SGDLS and CDR2 is YYNGEE in the germline V gene. This CDR3 is built from 15 residues. CDR3 region: CVSSGDGTPNNEQFF. The CDR3 DNA is TGTGTCAGCAGTGGGGACGGGACGCCCAACAATGAGCAGTTCTTC.

By sample fraction, this clone is medium-sized. The rearrangement uses TRBV15 and TRBJ1-2, with D unresolved. CDR1 and CDR2 (germline): LNHNV, YYDKDF (reference sequence). The ends were cut back, 1 base at V and 8 bases at J, with 11 bases in the middle. The CDR3 is 13 residues long. CDR3 in DNA: TGTGCCACCAGCAGAGTTCCGCCAATAGGCTACACCTTC. This encodes CATSRVPPIGYTF.

Note on this clone: Germline and junction disagree at one end, which may indicate a read error. V and J are TRBV6-1 and TRBJ2-1; D is unclear. This CDR3 contains 15 residues. The V gene's germline CDR1 is MNHNS and CDR2 SASEGT. In DNA form, the CDR3 reads TGTGCCAGCAGTACCGTGGCGTGGACCTACAACGAGCGGTTCTTC. Protein sequence: CASSTVAWTYNERFF.

This clone was observed a few times. Here the CDR3 omits its conserved ending phenylalanine or tryptophan, so a read error is the likely source. The limits of the CDR3 on the DNA are not certain, so only TCRdb's listed CDR3 is given. This chain links TRBV9 with TRBJ1-2. Germline V gene lookup returns CDR1 SGDLS and CDR2 YYNGEE. The CDR3 length is 12 residues, termini included. The CDR3 loop reads CASSPGGSGYTL.

There are a few counts of this clone. The chain uses TRBV4-1 and TRBJ2-7; TRBD1 matches at 11 bases. Trimming removed 6 bases from V and 3 bases from J; junction bases left unmatched: 7. Germline V gene lookup returns CDR1 MGHRA and CDR2 YSYEKL. This CDR3 has 15 amino acids. The CDR3 DNA sequence: TGCGCCAGCAGGCGGGACAGGGGGTCGTTCTACGAGCAGTACTTC. Amino acid sequence: CASRRDRGSFYEQYF.

The V and J genes are TRBV24-1 and TRBJ2-7, with TRBD1 identical over 7 bases. Germline trimming cut 4 bases from V and 5 bases from J; bases unmatched to any gene: 4. The CDR3 has 13 residues. CDR1 is KGHDR, CDR2 SFDVKD, per germline. The CDR3 DNA sequence: TGTGCCACCAGTGAACGACAGGGCCACGAGCAGTACTTC. It codes for CATSERQGHEQYF.

The chain employs TRBV28 and TRBJ1-6; D is unresolved. Per germline, CDR1 MDHEN and CDR2 SYDVKM. V dropped 6 bases and J dropped 9 bases, with 12 bases sitting between them. This CDR3 spans 13 amino acids. The CDR3, as DNA: TGTGCCAGCAGCTCTTTTTTAATTTCACCCCTCCACTTT. Protein product: CASSSFLISPLHF.